The entry that follows covers one T cell receptor (beta chain) sequence. This clonotype was detected many times. Its antigen is not yet known. No base quality values were provided; no much bigger clone lies one nucleotide off. V and J are trimmed by 4 bases and 3 bases, and the gene matches miss 2 bases of the junction. From its cysteine to its phenylalanine, the CDR3 spans 13 amino acids. The sequence is cut down to CDR3 DNA, 39 bases in frame from base 1. For CDR1 and CDR2, the germline V gene lists MDHEN and SYDVKM. The method was PCR. Data came from an Illumina HiSeq 2500. TCR library preparation used molecular barcoding, with unique molecular identifiers applied to normalize quantification of the TCRbeta repertoire. TCRdb took the public reads, trimmed them with fastp at Q25, ran MiXCR for clone calling and kept in-frame beta chains. Rows are combined by CDR3 protein, so each entry shows the most common genes and DNA. The sample includes 150,000 to 200,000 distinct CDR3 sequences, with about 6.4% observed a single time. The ten largest clones take up around 3% of the sample.

This sample was taken from a study of T-cell reconstitution after alpha-beta-depleted transplantation in children (dated by TCRdb to the mid-2010s). Looking at the study overall: Using TCR repertoire profiling, the study quantitatively followed how T-cell immune reconstitution unfolded in children after TCRalphabeta/CD19-depleted allogeneic hematopoietic cell transplantation.

The sequence joins TRBV28 to TRBJ2-7, and TRBD2 matches 8 of the central bases. The sequence derives from a human donor who donated a stem cell graft to a child with Wiskott-Aldrich syndrome. Here the sequenced sample was PBMCs from the stem cell graft donor, taken from the stem cell graft. The CDR3 in this case is CASSSGGRYEQYF. Here is the DNA: TGTGCCAGCAGTTCGGGGGGGCGCTACGAGCAGTACTTC.